This T cell receptor beta chain was identified during a study of shared T cell receptors in the human thymus. Germline V CDR1 and CDR2: MDHEN, SYDVKM. J was trimmed by 7 bases and V by 8 bases; bases with no gene match: 11. The CDR3 contains 14 residues. TCRdb keeps only in-frame clones here, not all; method: immunoSEQ multiplex PCR. The data show hundreds of thousands of clones, about 90% seen once. Another study also made use of these data, one on human thymus T cells. As that study records: Surgeons resected thymus tissue during corrective heart surgery. Highly overlapping thymic repertoires in unrelated individuals were reported by related research.

The sequenced sample was thymocytes. This chain joins TRBV28 and TRBJ2-3, with TRBD2 matching over 8 bases. This sequence was found in a boy in the first two years of life with a congenital heart defect. The CDR3 nucleotides read TGTGCCAGCCTCCGGGGGGGTGACGGCTATACGCAGTATTTT. Protein: CASLRGGDGYTQYF.